This T cell receptor (beta chain) was sequenced for a study of shared clonotypes between healthy human individuals. As for the study in general: Each donor contributed plates that comprised three CD4 naive, three CD4 memory, two CD8 naive and one CD8 memory. Study-wide results and caveats: The donor pool, a small one, limited the genetic and exposure-history diversity represented.

This CDR3 has 13 amino acids. Germline V gene data show CDR1 as LNHDA and CDR2 as SQIVND (reference sequence). Trimming took 2 bases from V and 4 from J, leaving 8 bases between them. The CD4+ fraction was divided into a CD45RA+ naive subset and a CD45RA-negative memory subset. Regarding this clone: Its target is not known.

Profiling relied on immunoSEQ multiplex PCR, and the TCRdb table lists in-frame clones only, not all of them. The sample includes some 550,000 clones, almost 97% of them seen just once. The rearrangement joins TRBV19 to TRBJ1-1; no firm D call. The sequenced sample consisted of naive CD4+ T cells sorted from blood. Subset reported: CD45RA+ positively selected. This clonotype originated in a woman aged 25 to 39 in good health. CDR3 DNA: TGTGCCAGTAGTATACCGGGTTCCACTGAAGCTTTCTTT. It yields the protein CASSIPGSTEAFF.